The rows below give T cell receptor beta chains drawn from one sample of a study of blood T cell repertoires in COVID-19. Assay: immunoSEQ multiplex PCR; the TCRdb copy retains only in-frame clones and omits some. The sample lists approximately 90,000 clones; about 90% were seen once. Sequencing used peripheral blood. These TCRs come from a human donor with acute or convalescent COVID-19. The donor label of this sample is uncertain. Each CDR3 is given with its conserved first and last residue. A D gene is named only where the DNA matches it firmly. Not all rows give a size; the values are once, few, many and, for expanded clones, a class.

V gene	clone size	J gene	D gene	CDR3 protein	CDR3 DNA
TRBV28	.	TRBJ1-6	.	CASSLFGLSPLHF	TGTGCCAGCAGTTTATTTGGCCTGTCACCCCTCCACTTT
TRBV6-6	.	TRBJ1-1	TRBD1	CASSKTGEYTEAFF	TGTGCCAGCAGTAAAACAGGGGAGTACACTGAAGCTTTCTTT
TRBV5-4	.	TRBJ2-5	TRBD2	CASSSERGLQETQYF	TGTGCCAGCAGCTCCGAGCGGGGCCTTCAAGAGACCCAGTACTTC
TRBV7-9	.	TRBJ1-1	TRBD1	CASTVTGVNTEAFF	TGTGCCAGCACCGTCACAGGGGTGAACACTGAAGCTTTCTTT
TRBV7-9	.	TRBJ2-7	.	CASSQGESSYEQYF	TGTGCCAGCAGCCAGGGCGAGAGCTCCTACGAGCAGTACTTC
TRBV11-2	.	TRBJ2-7	TRBD1	CASSTGGARYEQYF	TGTGCCAGCAGCACAGGGGGCGCCCGGTACGAGCAGTACTTC
TRBV11-2	.	TRBJ2-5	.	CASSFPDRQETQYF	TGTGCCAGCTCTTTCCCGGACAGACAAGAGACCCAGTACTTC
TRBV5-1	.	TRBJ2-3	.	CASSPGLSTDTQYF	TGCGCCAGCAGCCCGGGACTCAGCACAGATACGCAGTATTTT
TRBV6-5	once	TRBJ1-3	.	CASSYARVPAGNTIYF	TGTGCCAGCAGTTACGCCAGGGTACCGGCTGGAAACACCATATATTTT
TRBV4-3	.	TRBJ2-7	.	CASSQAFLWYSPGSYEQYF	TGCGCCAGCAGCCAAGCTTTCCTTTGGTACAGCCCGGGGTCCTACGAGCAGTACTTC
TRBV24-1	.	TRBJ2-3	TRBD2	CATSDLGAGGPYTQYF	TGTGCCACCAGTGATTTGGGGGCGGGGGGGCCGTATACGCAGTATTTT
TRBV28	.	TRBJ1-3	.	CASRSFSKTGGRGNTIYF	TGTGCCAGCAGATCTTTCTCCAAAACGGGAGGACGGGGAAACACCATATATTTT
TRBV2	.	TRBJ1-4	.	CASRPRTARNEKLFF	TGTGCCAGCAGACCCCGGACAGCTAGAAATGAAAAACTGTTTTTT
TRBV4-1	.	TRBJ2-5	TRBD1	CASSQAQGVQETQYF	TGCGCCAGCAGCCAAGCCCAGGGGGTACAAGAGACCCAGTACTTC
TRBV19	.	TRBJ2-1	.	CASRTGSSYNEQFF	TGTGCCAGTAGGACGGGGAGCTCCTACAATGAGCAGTTCTTC
TRBV7-9	.	TRBJ1-1	.	CASSPGRWDTEAFF	TGTGCCAGCAGCCCCGGGAGGTGGGACACTGAAGCTTTCTTT
TRBV15	.	TRBJ2-7	.	CATSRDQGSWDEQYF	TGTGCCACCAGCAGAGATCAGGGGAGCTGGGACGAGCAGTACTTC
TRBV11-2	.	TRBJ2-3	.	CASSVLSTDTQYF	TGTGCCAGCAGCGTTCTGAGCACAGATACGCAGTATTTT
TRBV4-3	.	TRBJ1-6	.	CASSQGSTPYNSPLHF	TGCGCCAGCAGCCAAGGGAGCACACCCTATAATTCACCCCTCCACTTT
TRBV4-1	once	TRBJ2-2	TRBD1	CASSRPGTGTGELFF	TGCGCCAGCAGCCGACCCGGGACAGGGACCGGGGAGCTGTTTTTT
TRBV18	.	TRBJ1-4	.	CASSPRQVNEKLFF	TGTGCCAGCTCACCGCGTCAGGTTAATGAAAAACTGTTTTTT
TRBV10-1	.	TRBJ1-3	.	CASSPQSGGGVFGNTIYF	TGCGCCAGCAGTCCTCAGTCGGGGGGTGGGGTCTTCGGAAACACCATATATTTT
TRBV15	.	TRBJ2-7	.	CATSRGHYEQYF	TGTGCCACCAGCAGAGGTCACTACGAGCAGTACTTC
TRBV28	.	TRBJ1-3	TRBD1	CASSSDRVGNTIYF	TGTGCCAGCAGCTCGGACAGGGTTGGAAACACCATATATTTT
TRBV7-6	.	TRBJ2-2	.	CASSPRQGGNTGELFF	TGTGCCAGCAGCCCACGACAGGGAGGGAACACCGGGGAGCTGTTTTTT
TRBV10-1	.	TRBJ1-2	.	CASSEIGNYGYTF	TGCGCCAGCAGTGAGATCGGGAACTATGGCTACACCTTC
TRBV3-1/TRBV3-2	.	TRBJ1-2	TRBD1	CASSQGTGGFYGYTF	TGTGCCAGCAGCCAAGGGACAGGGGGATTCTATGGCTACACCTTC
TRBV28	.	TRBJ2-4	TRBD1	CASSPPGQTKNIQYF	TGTGCCAGCAGTCCGCCGGGACAGACCAAAAACATTCAGTACTTC
TRBV3-1/TRBV3-2	.	TRBJ2-3	TRBD2	CASSQLAGGRSTDTQYF	TGTGCCAGCAGCCAACTGGCGGGGGGGCGAAGCACAGATACGCAGTATTTT
TRBV2	.	TRBJ2-3	.	CASSERLVGDTQYF	TGTGCCAGCAGTGAGCGGCTAGTTGGTGATACGCAGTATTTT
TRBV9	.	TRBJ2-3	.	CASSVAYRGSTDTQYF	TGTGCCAGCAGCGTAGCGTATAGGGGTAGCACCGATACGCAGTATTTT
TRBV5-5	.	TRBJ2-5	TRBD2	CASSPGLAGGQETQYF	TGTGCCAGCAGCCCGGGACTAGCGGGGGGGCAGGAGACCCAGTACTTC
TRBV15	.	TRBJ2-6	TRBD2	CATSRDGGGALGANVLTF	TGTGCCACCAGCAGAGACGGCGGGGGGGCTTTAGGGGCCAACGTCCTGACTTTC
TRBV18	.	TRBJ2-1	TRBD2	CASSPPTGGGYGNEQFF	TGTGCCAGCTCACCACCCACCGGCGGGGGTTACGGTAATGAGCAGTTCTTC
TRBV7-8	.	TRBJ2-2	TRBD1	CASSLEGTANTGELFF	TGTGCCAGCAGCTTAGAGGGGACAGCGAACACCGGGGAGCTGTTTTTT
TRBV28	.	TRBJ1-2	.	CASSLTGTRVVGGYTF	TGTGCCAGCAGTTTAACCGGGACAAGGGTTGTGGGTGGCTACACCTTC
TRBV29-1	.	TRBJ2-6	TRBD1	CSVLGTGGFGLSGANVLTF	TGCAGCGTGTTGGGGACAGGGGGCTTTGGCCTCTCTGGGGCCAACGTCCTGACTTTC
TRBV19	.	TRBJ1-5	.	CASSIVEASTQHF	TGTGCCAGTAGTATAGTTGAGGCGAGTACTCAGCATTTT
TRBV4-3	.	TRBJ1-2	.	CASSPSPTGGNYGYTF	TGCGCCAGCAGCCCGAGCCCGACAGGAGGTAACTATGGCTACACCTTC
TRBV5-1	few	TRBJ1-2	.	CASRFEQGRVYGYTF	TGCGCCAGTCGCTTCGAGCAGGGTCGGGTTTATGGCTACACCTTC
TRBV19	few	TRBJ1-2	.	CASSAPSRLLNYGYTF	TGTGCCAGTAGTGCGCCTTCCCGCTTACTGAACTATGGCTACACCTTC
TRBV6-1	.	TRBJ1-2	.	CASSENRVSYYGYTF	TGTGCCAGCAGTGAAAACAGGGTTTCCTACTATGGCTACACCTTC
TRBV3-1/TRBV3-2	.	TRBJ1-5	.	CASSPSSGNQPQHF	TGTGCCAGCAGCCCCTCGAGCGGCAATCAGCCCCAGCATTTT
TRBV10-3	.	TRBJ2-7	TRBD1	CAISGQGREQYF	TGTGCCATCAGTGGACAGGGTCGAGAGCAGTACTTC
TRBV2	.	TRBJ1-4	TRBD1	CASRDRSTNEKLFF	TGTGCCAGCAGGGACAGGTCAACTAATGAAAAACTGTTTTTT
TRBV14	.	TRBJ2-5	.	CASSQDPRETQYF	TGTGCCAGCAGCCAAGACCCTAGGGAGACCCAGTACTTC
TRBV19	.	TRBJ1-5	.	CASSLQPPRGQPQHF	TGTGCCAGTAGCTTACAGCCCCCTCGGGGTCAGCCCCAGCATTTT
TRBV11-2	.	TRBJ1-1	.	CASSLMGQGVTEAFF	TGTGCCAGCAGCTTAATGGGACAAGGGGTGACTGAAGCTTTCTTT
TRBV5-8	.	TRBJ2-3	TRBD1	CASSPTGGGTDTQYF	TGTGCCAGCAGCCCGACAGGGGGCGGCACAGATACGCAGTATTTT
TRBV3-1/TRBV3-2	few	TRBJ1-1	.	CASSQESLTGHYTEAFF	TGTGCCAGCAGCCAAGAAAGTTTAACAGGACACTACACTGAAGCTTTCTTT
TRBV7-3	few	TRBJ2-7	.	CASSASVGGEQYF	TGTGCCAGCAGCGCCTCAGTCGGCGGGGAGCAGTACTTC
TRBV9	.	TRBJ2-5	.	CASSVQGRETQYF	TGTGCCAGCAGCGTGCAAGGGAGGGAGACCCAGTACTTC
TRBV5-1	.	TRBJ2-2	.	CASSLAGAAGELFF	TGCGCCAGCAGCTTGGCCGGCGCGGCCGGGGAGCTGTTTTTT
TRBV6-2/TRBV6-3	.	TRBJ2-2	.	CASSYRQANTGELFF	TGTGCCAGCAGTTATCGCCAGGCGAACACCGGGGAGCTGTTTTTT
TRBV7-3	.	TRBJ2-1	.	CASSLAANPGVNEQFF	TGTGCCAGCAGCTTAGCCGCCAACCCAGGGGTGAATGAGCAGTTCTTC
TRBV4-3	.	TRBJ2-1	TRBD2	CASSARSAGGKNEQFF	TGCGCCAGCAGCGCAAGATCGGCGGGGGGGAAGAATGAGCAGTTCTTC